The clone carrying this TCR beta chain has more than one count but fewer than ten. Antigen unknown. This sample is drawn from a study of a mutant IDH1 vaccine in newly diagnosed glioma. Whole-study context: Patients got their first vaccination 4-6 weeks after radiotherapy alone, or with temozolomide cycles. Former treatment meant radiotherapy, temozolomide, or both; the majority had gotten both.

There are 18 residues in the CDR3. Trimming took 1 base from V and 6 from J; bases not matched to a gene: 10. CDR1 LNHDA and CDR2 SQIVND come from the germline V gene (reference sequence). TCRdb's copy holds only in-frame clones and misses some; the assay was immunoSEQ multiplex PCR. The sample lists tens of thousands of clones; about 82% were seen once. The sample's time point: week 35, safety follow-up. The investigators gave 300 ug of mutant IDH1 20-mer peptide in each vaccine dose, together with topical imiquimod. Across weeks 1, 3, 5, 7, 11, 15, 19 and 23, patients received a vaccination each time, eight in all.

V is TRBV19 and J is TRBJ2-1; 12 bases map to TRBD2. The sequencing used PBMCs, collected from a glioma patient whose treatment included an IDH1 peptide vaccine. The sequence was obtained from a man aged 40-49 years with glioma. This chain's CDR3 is CASSIGLAGGPELNEQFF. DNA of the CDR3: TGTGCCAGTAGTATAGGGCTAGCGGGAGGGCCAGAACTCAATGAGCAGTTCTTC.